This section outlines one T cell receptor (beta chain) sequence together with its context. The length of the CDR3 is 13 residues. CDR1 is SEHNR, CDR2 FQNEAQ, per germline (reference sequence). Trimming at V came to 5 bases and at J to 10 bases, leaving 6 bases not matched to a gene. The source of the sample is a study of blood T cell repertoires in COVID-19. Clones were read by immunoSEQ multiplex PCR, and TCRdb kept only the in-frame ones, dropping some. Here the sample spans 300,000 to 400,000 clones, roughly 90% being singletons. Sequenced input: peripheral blood. This TCR was recovered from a woman aged 50 to 65 with active or convalescent COVID-19. The J gene is TRBJ1-1, the V gene TRBV7-9; 11 bases align to TRBD1. The CDR3 coding sequence is TGTGCCAGCAGCCTCGGACAGGGGGCTTTAGCTTTCTTT. Translating gives CASSLGQGALAFF.